The T cell receptor (beta chain) under discussion was sequenced for a study of CD8 T cells in Susac syndrome. The sample holds one count of this clonotype. The authors reverse transcribed 0.5 to 1 ug RNA with random hexamers. Across 54 Vbeta and 13 Jbeta, TCR beta CDR3 was amplified with immunoSEQ multiplex PCR. One entry per CDR3 protein, called by TCRdb with MiXCR from the immunoSEQ multiplex PCR reads. The sample has 150,000 to 200,000 distinct CDR3 sequences; roughly 95% are singletons. CD8+ and CD4+ T cells taken from blood had their TCR beta sequenced. Included as multiple sclerosis controls were treatment-naive patients who had stable or active relapsing-remitting disease. Negative isolation yielded CD8+ and CD4+ T cells; FACS enriched TEMRA cells. With 3 bases removed from V and 6 bases from J, the gap between germline ends came to 21 bases. Per germline, CDR1 MDHEN and CDR2 SYDVKM. The CDR3 length is 17 residues.

The source of this sequence is a human donor with multiple sclerosis. J is TRBJ2-4 and V is TRBV28, with D hard to call. Input material: CD4+ T cells from PBMCs. The CDR3 protein is CASSLAGAGARINIQYF. The CDR3 DNA reads TGTGCCAGCAGTTTGGCCGGAGCTGGAGCGCGGATAAACATTCAGTACTTC.